The clone carrying this TCR beta chain was recorded at least ten times. The antigen remains undetermined. CDR1 is MGHRA, CDR2 YSYEKL, per germline. The CDR3 runs 15 residues. V lost 2 bases, J lost 5 bases, and 12 bases lay in between. Among the patients, none had received any treatment before thyroid surgery. The sample originates from a study of metastatic and nonmetastatic thyroid tumors. As for the study in general: Comparative analysis of repertoires was undertaken across blood and tumor or nodule tissue obtained from malignant and benign thyroid patients. General study findings and limits: It was reported that TCR beta diversity was significantly higher in malignant thyroid tumors than benign nodules, in blood and tumor.

Study processing details: A distant-metastasis classifier for papillary thyroid cancer was built using CDR3 differences across clinicopathological groups. Using MiXCR, TCRdb reanalyzed the PCR reads. The V and J calls and clone size come from TCRdb's table, not from the authors' own analysis. The table has about 92,000 clones, under 15% seen once. The chain is built from TRBV4-1 and TRBJ2-2; tentatively, D is TRBD1 or TRBD2 (5 bases each). Input material: blood. This receptor was obtained from a female donor with papillary thyroid cancer or a benign thyroid nodule (not recorded which). Some clones in this sample may be carry-over from other donors' samples. The DNA of the CDR3 is TGCGCCAGCAGCCAACCTACTAGGGGAACCGGGGAGCTGTTTTTT. Its protein is CASSQPTRGTGELFF.